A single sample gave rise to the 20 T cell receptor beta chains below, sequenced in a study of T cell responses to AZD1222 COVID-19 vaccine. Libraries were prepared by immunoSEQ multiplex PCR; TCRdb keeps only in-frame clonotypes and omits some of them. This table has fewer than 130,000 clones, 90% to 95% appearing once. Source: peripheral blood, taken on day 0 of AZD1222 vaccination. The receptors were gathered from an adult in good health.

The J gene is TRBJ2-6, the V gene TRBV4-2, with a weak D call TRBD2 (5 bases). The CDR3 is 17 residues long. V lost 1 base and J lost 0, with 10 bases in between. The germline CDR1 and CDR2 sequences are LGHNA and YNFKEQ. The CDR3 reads CASSQAHGSSGANVLTF. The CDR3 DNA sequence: TGTGCCAGCAGCCAAGCCCATGGGAGCTCTGGGGCCAACGTCCTGACTTTC.

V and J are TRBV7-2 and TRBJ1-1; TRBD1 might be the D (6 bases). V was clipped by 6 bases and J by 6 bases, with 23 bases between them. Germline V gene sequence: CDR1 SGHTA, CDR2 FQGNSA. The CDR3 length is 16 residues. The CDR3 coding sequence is TGTGCCAGCAGAGCTCTCTCGACAGGTAGGCGGTCTGAAGCTTTCTTT. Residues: CASRALSTGRRSEAFF. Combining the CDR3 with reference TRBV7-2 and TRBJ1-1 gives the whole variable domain GAGVSQSPSNKVTEKGKDVELRCDPISGHTALYWYRQSLGQGLEFLIYFQGNSAPDKSGLPSDRFSAERTGGSVSTLTIQRTQQEDSAVYLCASRALSTGRRSEAFFGQGTRLTVV.

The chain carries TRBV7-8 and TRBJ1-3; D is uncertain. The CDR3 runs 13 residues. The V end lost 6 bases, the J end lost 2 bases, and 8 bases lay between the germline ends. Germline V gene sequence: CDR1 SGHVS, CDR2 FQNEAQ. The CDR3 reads CASRRAPGNTIYF. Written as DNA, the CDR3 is TGTGCCAGCAGACGAGCCCCTGGAAACACCATATATTTT.

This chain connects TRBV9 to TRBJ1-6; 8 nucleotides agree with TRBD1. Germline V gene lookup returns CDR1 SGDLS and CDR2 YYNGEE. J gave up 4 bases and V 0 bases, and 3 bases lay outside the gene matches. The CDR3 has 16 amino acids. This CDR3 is CASSVDTGGYNSPLHF. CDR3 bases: TGTGCCAGCAGCGTAGATACAGGGGGATATAATTCACCCCTCCACTTT.

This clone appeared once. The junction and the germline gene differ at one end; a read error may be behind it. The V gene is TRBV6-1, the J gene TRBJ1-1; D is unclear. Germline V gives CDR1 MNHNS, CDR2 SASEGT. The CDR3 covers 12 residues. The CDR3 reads CASRESIRWAFF. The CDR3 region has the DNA TGTGCCAGCCGTGAATCCATCCGATGGGCTTTCTTT.

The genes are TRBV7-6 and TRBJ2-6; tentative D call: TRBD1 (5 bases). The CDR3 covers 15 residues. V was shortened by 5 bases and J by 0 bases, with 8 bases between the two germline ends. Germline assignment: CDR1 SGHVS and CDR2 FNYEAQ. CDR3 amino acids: CASSRGSSGANVLTF. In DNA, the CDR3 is TGTGCCAGCAGCAGGGGAAGCTCTGGGGCCAACGTCCTGACTTTC. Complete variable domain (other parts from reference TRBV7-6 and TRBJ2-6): GAGVSQSPRYKVTKRGQDVALRCDPISGHVSLYWYRQALGQGPEFLTYFNYEAQQDKSGLPNDRFSAERPEGSISTLTIQRTEQRDSAMYRCASSRGSSGANVLTFGAGSRLTVL.

CDR3 loop: CASSSGQGRTGELFF. CDR3 DNA sequence: TGTGCCAGCAGCTCGGGACAGGGGAGGACCGGGGAGCTGTTTTTT. The chain combines TRBV7-2 with TRBJ2-2; 10 bases agree with TRBD1. The germline V gene has CDR1 SGHTA and CDR2 FQGNSA. V lost 4 bases, J lost 5 bases, and 4 bases stayed unmatched. CDR3 size: 15 residues. Full variable domain (missing parts from reference TRBV7-2 and TRBJ2-2): GAGVSQSPSNKVTEKGKDVELRCDPISGHTALYWYRQSLGQGLEFLIYFQGNSAPDKSGLPSDRFSAERTGGSVSTLTIQRTQQEDSAVYLCASSSGQGRTGELFFGEGSRLTVL.

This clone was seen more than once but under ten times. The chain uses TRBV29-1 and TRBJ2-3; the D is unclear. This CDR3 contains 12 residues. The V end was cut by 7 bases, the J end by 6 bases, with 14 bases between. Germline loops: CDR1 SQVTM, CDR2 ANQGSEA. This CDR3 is CSAQKVGDTQYF. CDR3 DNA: TGCAGCGCCCAGAAGGTGGGGGATACGCAGTATTTT.

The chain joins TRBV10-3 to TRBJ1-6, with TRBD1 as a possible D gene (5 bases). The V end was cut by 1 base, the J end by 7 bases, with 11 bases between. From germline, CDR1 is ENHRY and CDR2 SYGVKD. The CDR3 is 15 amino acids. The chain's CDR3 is CAISEWLGANSPLHF. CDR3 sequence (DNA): TGTGCCATCAGTGAGTGGTTAGGGGCAAATTCACCCCTCCACTTT.

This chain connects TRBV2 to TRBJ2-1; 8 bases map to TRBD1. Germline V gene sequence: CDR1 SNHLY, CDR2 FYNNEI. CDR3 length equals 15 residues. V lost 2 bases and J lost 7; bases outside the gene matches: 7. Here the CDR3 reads CASSETDRGRNEQFF. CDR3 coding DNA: TGTGCCAGCAGTGAAACAGACAGGGGACGGAATGAGCAGTTCTTC.

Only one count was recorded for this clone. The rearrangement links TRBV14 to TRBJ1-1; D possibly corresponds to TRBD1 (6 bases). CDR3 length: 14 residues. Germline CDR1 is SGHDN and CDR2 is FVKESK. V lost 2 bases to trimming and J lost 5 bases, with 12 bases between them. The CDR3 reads CASSQQQGWTEAFF. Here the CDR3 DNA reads TGTGCCAGCAGCCAACAACAGGGCTGGACTGAAGCTTTCTTT.

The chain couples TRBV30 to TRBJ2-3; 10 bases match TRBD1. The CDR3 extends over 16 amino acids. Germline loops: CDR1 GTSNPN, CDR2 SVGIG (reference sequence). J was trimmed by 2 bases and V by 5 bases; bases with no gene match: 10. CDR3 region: CAWGTGDVVHTDTQYF. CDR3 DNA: TGTGCCTGGGGGACAGGGGACGTTGTACACACAGATACGCAGTATTTT.

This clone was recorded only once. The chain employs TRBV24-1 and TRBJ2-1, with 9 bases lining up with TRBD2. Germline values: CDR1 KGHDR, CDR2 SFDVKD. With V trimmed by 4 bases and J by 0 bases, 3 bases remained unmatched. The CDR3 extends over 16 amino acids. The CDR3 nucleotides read TGTGCCACCAGTGAGGGTAGCGGGAGCTCCTACAATGAGCAGTTCTTC. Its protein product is CATSEGSGSSYNEQFF.

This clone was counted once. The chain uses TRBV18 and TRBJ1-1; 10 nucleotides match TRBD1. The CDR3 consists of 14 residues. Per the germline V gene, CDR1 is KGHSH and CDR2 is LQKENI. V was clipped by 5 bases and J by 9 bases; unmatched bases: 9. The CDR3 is CASSAGTGEAKAFF. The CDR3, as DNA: TGTGCCAGCTCAGCCGGGACAGGGGAGGCAAAAGCTTTCTTT.

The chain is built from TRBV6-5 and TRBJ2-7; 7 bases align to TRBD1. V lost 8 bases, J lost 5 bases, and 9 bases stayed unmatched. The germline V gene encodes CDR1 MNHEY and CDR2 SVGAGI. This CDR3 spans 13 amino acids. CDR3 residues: CASEWTGRDEQYF. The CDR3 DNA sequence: TGTGCCAGCGAGTGGACAGGTCGCGACGAGCAGTACTTC.

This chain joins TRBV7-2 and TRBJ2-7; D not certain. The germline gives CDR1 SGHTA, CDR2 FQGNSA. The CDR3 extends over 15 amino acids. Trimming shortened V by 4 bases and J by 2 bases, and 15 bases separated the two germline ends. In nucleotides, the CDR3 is TGTGCCAGCAGCTCGGCAGACACCCAGCCCTACGAGCAGTACTTC. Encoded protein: CASSSADTQPYEQYF.

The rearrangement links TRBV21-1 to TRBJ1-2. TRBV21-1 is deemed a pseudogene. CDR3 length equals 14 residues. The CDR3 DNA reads TGTGCCAGCAGCAAAGCGGAGTTCTACTATGGCTACACCTTC. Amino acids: CASSKAEFYYGYTF.

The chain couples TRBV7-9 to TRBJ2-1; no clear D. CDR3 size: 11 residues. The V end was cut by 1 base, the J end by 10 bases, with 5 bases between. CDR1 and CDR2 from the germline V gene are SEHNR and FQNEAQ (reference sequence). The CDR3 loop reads CASSLDWEQFF. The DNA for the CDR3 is TGTGCCAGCAGCTTAGATTGGGAGCAGTTCTTC.

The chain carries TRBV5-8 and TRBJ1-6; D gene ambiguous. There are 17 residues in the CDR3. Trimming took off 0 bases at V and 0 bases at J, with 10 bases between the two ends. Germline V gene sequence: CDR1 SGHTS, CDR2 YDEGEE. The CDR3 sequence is CASSLAMDGSYNSPLHF. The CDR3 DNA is TGTGCCAGCAGCTTGGCTATGGACGGCTCCTATAATTCACCCCTCCACTTT.

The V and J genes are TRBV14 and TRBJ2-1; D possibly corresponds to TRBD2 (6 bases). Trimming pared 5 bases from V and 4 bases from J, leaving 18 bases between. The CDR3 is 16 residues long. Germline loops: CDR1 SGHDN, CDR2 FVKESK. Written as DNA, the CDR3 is TGTGCCAGCAGCGAGAGGACGGGGAGGTTTTACAATGAGCAGTTCTTC. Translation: CASSERTGRFYNEQFF.